The 32 T cell receptor beta chains listed next were all sequenced from one sample in a study of T cell repertoires in cytomegalovirus infection. A single record per CDR3 protein comes from TCRdb applying MiXCR to the reads. Among about 440,000 distinct CDR3 sequences listed, roughly 30% were seen once. Sequenced material: PBMCs. The receptors come from a human donor in good health (CMV status not recorded). Some clones in this sample may be carry-over from other donors' samples.

This clonotype showed up many times. The gene calls are TRBV4-1 and TRBJ2-1; 9 bases match TRBD1. CDR3 length: 15 amino acids. The V segment lost 2 bases and the J segment 7 bases; nucleotides outside the gene matches: 6. Germline V gene sequence: CDR1 MGHRA, CDR2 YSYEKL. This chain's CDR3 is CASSQNGQGINEQFF. CDR3 nucleotides: TGCGCCAGCAGCCAAAACGGACAGGGGATTAATGAGCAGTTCTTC.

The rearrangement uses TRBV5-1 and TRBJ1-1, with 7 bases that match TRBD1. The CDR3 loop spans 17 amino acids. In germline, CDR1 is SGHRS, CDR2 YFSETQ. The V and J ends lost 0 bases and 4 bases, in that order; junction bases with no gene match: 12. CDR3 protein: CASSLAGPTGVGTEAFF. CDR3 DNA sequence: TGCGCCAGCAGCTTGGCCGGCCCTACAGGGGTTGGCACTGAAGCTTTCTTT.

The rearrangement links TRBV3-1 to TRBJ2-5, with a tentative D call TRBD2 (6 bases). CDR3 length: 15 amino acids. Trimming left V 3 bases short and J 4 bases short, with 15 bases between. The V gene's germline CDR1 is LGHDT and CDR2 YNNKEL (reference sequence). The CDR3 sequence: CASSHPLGGRETQYF. The CDR3 nucleotides read TGTGCCAGCAGCCATCCCTTGGGAGGCCGAGAGACCCAGTACTTC.

This clonotype was picked up many times. The chain uses TRBV19 and TRBJ2-3; 13 bases map to TRBD2. The length of the CDR3 is 15 residues. From germline, CDR1 is LNHDA and CDR2 SQIVND (reference sequence). Germline trimming cut 6 bases from V and 5 bases from J; bases unmatched to any gene: 5. The CDR3 region has the DNA TGTGCCAGTAGGACACTAGCGGGGGGGATAGATACGCAGTATTTT. Translation: CASRTLAGGIDTQYF.

In its sample, this clonotype was seen a few times. This rearrangement joins TRBV29-1 to TRBJ1-2; D gene uncertain. The CDR3 is 11 amino acids. The germline V and J ends were trimmed by 3 bases and 2 bases, with 4 bases remaining between them. Germline V CDR1 and CDR2: SQVTM, ANQGSEA. The CDR3 spells CSVDGNYGYTF. The DNA for the CDR3 is TGCAGCGTTGACGGGAACTATGGCTACACCTTC.

This rearrangement joins TRBV6-6 to TRBJ2-2; the D gene is possibly TRBD2 (5 bases). With 5 bases removed from V and 17 bases from J, the gap between germline ends came to 27 bases. The CDR3 totals 15 residues. From germline, CDR1 is MNHNY and CDR2 SVGAGI (reference sequence). In DNA, the CDR3 is TGTGCCAGCAGTACCGGGAAAGTATCCACCGTGGTGCTCTTTTTT. Translation: CASSTGKVSTVVLFF.

Of note for this clonotype: Given a much more abundant clone one base away, this may be a read error. As DNA, the CDR3 is TGTGCCATTCCTCCGGGACTCAGCACAGATACGCAGTATTTT. It codes for CAIPPGLSTDTQYF. The chain carries TRBV6-1 and TRBJ2-3; D might be TRBD2 (6 bases). The CDR3 length is 14 residues. Germline CDR1 MNHNS, CDR2 SASEGT. Trimming cost V 10 bases and J 0 bases, with 14 bases left between them.

This clonotype came up many times. The rearrangement joins TRBV12-3 or TRBV12-4 to TRBJ1-1, with 9 bases matching TRBD1. The V gene end was trimmed by 3 bases and the J gene end by 6 bases; junction bases not matched to a gene: 2. This CDR3 comprises 13 residues. The CDR3, as DNA: TGTGCCAGCAGTTTGACAGGGGGGCCTGAAGCTTTCTTT. Protein product: CASSLTGGPEAFF.

This clonotype was counted at least ten times. V usage is TRBV6-5 and J usage is TRBJ2-1, with 9 nucleotides matching TRBD2. After removal of 2 bases from V and 9 bases from J, the junction contained 11 bases not matched to a gene. This CDR3 is built from 16 residues. Germline assignment: CDR1 MNHEY and CDR2 SVGAGI. CDR3 DNA: TGTGCCAGCAGTTACGATACTAGGCTAGCGGGGACTGAGCAGTTCTTC. Amino acid sequence: CASSYDTRLAGTEQFF.

The rearrangement uses TRBV5-6 and TRBJ2-1; no clear D. Germline CDR1 and CDR2: SGHDT and YYEEEE. V was trimmed by 0 bases and J by 12 bases, leaving 10 bases between them. This CDR3 is built from 12 residues. Written as DNA, the CDR3 is TGTGCCAGCAGCTTGGTGCCTTCCAGGCAGTTCTTC. This encodes CASSLVPSRQFF.

In its sample, this clonotype was seen a few times. The chain uses TRBV20-1 and TRBJ2-5; 9 bases line up with TRBD1. This CDR3 is built from 14 residues. Germline V gives CDR1 DFQATT, CDR2 SNEGSKA (reference sequence). V lost 4 bases, J lost 5 bases, and 8 bases stayed unmatched. The CDR3 region has the DNA TGCAGTGCTATGCTCGGGACAGGGAAGGAGACCCAGTACTTC. Translating gives CSAMLGTGKETQYF.

This clonotype was observed at least ten times. Compared with germline, one end of the junction differs, possibly owing to a read error. Here the CDR3 reads CASSLGTGGQETQYF. As DNA, the CDR3 is TGTGCTAGCAGCTTAGGGACAGGGGGCCAAGAGACCCAGTACTTC. The chain employs TRBV7-7 and TRBJ2-5; 11 bases fit TRBD1. The CDR3 runs 15 residues. The V gene's germline CDR1 is SSHAT and CDR2 FNYEAQ (reference sequence).

A few counts support this clonotype. The CDR3 DNA is TGTGCCAGTAGTATCGGCCGCGTGGGCACTGAAGCTTTCTTT. Protein sequence: CASSIGRVGTEAFF. The genes are TRBV19 and TRBJ1-1, with unresolved D. The CDR3 contains 14 residues. The V gene lost 3 bases and the J gene lost 4 bases, with 12 bases spanning the gap. Germline assignment: CDR1 LNHDA and CDR2 SQIVND (reference sequence).

The rearrangement joins TRBV11-2 to TRBJ1-1; D ambiguous. V gave up 0 bases and J gave up 4 bases, with 9 bases separating them. Per the germline V gene, CDR1 is SGHAT and CDR2 is FQNNGV. The length of the CDR3 is 14 residues. As DNA, the CDR3 is TGTGCCAGCAGCTTAGATCGGAGGATCACTGAAGCTTTCTTT. As protein: CASSLDRRITEAFF. The variable domain in full, completed from reference TRBV11-2 and TRBJ1-1, reads EAGVAQSPRYKIIEKRQSVAFWCNPISGHATLYWYQQILGQGPKLLIQFQNNGVVDDSQLPKDRFSAERLKGVDSTLKIQPAKLEDSAVYLCASSLDRRITEAFFGQGTRLTVV.

Many counts were recorded for this clonotype. The CDR3 is CASSPRGREEEKLFF. The CDR3 DNA reads as TGTGCCAGCAGTCCCCGGGGGAGGGAGGAAGAAAAACTGTTTTTT. The chain is built from TRBV27 and TRBJ1-4; TRBD1 is a possible D gene (5 bases). The length of the CDR3 is 15 residues. V gave up 5 bases and J gave up 8 bases, with 18 bases separating them. CDR1 and CDR2 (germline): MNHEY, SMNVEV (reference sequence).

The chain carries TRBV2 and TRBJ1-1; D may be TRBD1 (5 bases). The length of the CDR3 is 15 residues. Trimming left V 5 bases short and J 1 base short, with 14 bases between. Germline-derived CDR1 and CDR2 are SNHLY and FYNNEI. This CDR3 is CASSPVGRKNTEAFF. The DNA of the CDR3 is TGTGCCAGCAGTCCAGTGGGACGGAAGAACACTGAAGCTTTCTTT.

The chain is built from TRBV5-1 and TRBJ2-2, with no clear D. CDR3 length: 18 amino acids. CDR1 and CDR2 from the germline V gene are SGHRS and YFSETQ. V shed 1 base and J shed 4 bases, with 20 bases lying between them. Written as DNA, the CDR3 is TGCGCCAGCAGCTTGATCGTGGGGTTAGGAACGGGCACCGGGGAGCTGTTTTTT. This translates into CASSLIVGLGTGTGELFF.

This clonotype was seen ten or more times. The chain couples TRBV7-9 to TRBJ1-4; a weak D match, TRBD1 (5 bases). The CDR3 spans 15 residues. Trimming removed 6 bases at V and 3 bases at J, with 14 bases between. Per germline, CDR1 SEHNR and CDR2 FQNEAQ (reference sequence). CDR3 sequence: CASSPRGSSNEKLFF. Here the CDR3 DNA reads TGTGCCAGCAGTCCCCGGGGGTCATCTAATGAAAAACTGTTTTTT.

On this clonotype itself: A read error may explain this, as a much larger clone is one base away. The chain is built from TRBV6-6 and TRBJ2-3; D is unresolved. CDR1 and CDR2 (germline): MNHNY, SVGAGI (reference sequence). This CDR3 has 14 amino acids. CDR3 nucleotide sequence: TGTGACAGCAGTTACTCGGCCCAGTCAGATACGCAGTATTTT. Protein: CDSSYSAQSDTQYF.

Here the CDR3 DNA reads TGTGCCAGTAGTGTAACAGGGGGCATCACTGAGCCCCAGCATTTT. Protein: CASSVTGGITEPQHF. The genes are TRBV19 and TRBJ1-5; 9 bases are shared with TRBD1. Germline V CDR1 and CDR2: LNHDA, SQIVND (reference sequence). The CDR3 runs to 15 residues. After removal of 5 bases from V and 8 bases from J, the junction contained 10 bases not matched to a gene.

The chain couples TRBV2 to TRBJ2-5, with 7 bases matching TRBD1. J gave up 1 base and V 5 bases, and 7 bases lay outside the gene matches. Germline V gene lookup returns CDR1 SNHLY and CDR2 FYNNEI. CDR3 length equals 15 residues. The CDR3 bases are TGTGCCAGCAGTCGGTGGACAGGAGCCCAAGAGACCCAGTACTTC. It is translated as CASSRWTGAQETQYF. Complete variable domain (other parts from reference TRBV2 and TRBJ2-5): EPEVTQTPSHQVTQMGQEVILRCVPISNHLYFYWYRQILGQKVEFLVSFYNNEISEKSEIFDDQFSVERPDGSNFTLKIRSTKLEDSAMYFCASSRWTGAQETQYFGPGTRLLVL.

This clonotype was observed at least ten times. V is TRBV14 and J is TRBJ2-7; no clear D. CDR3 length: 15 residues. From germline, CDR1 is SGHDN and CDR2 FVKESK. Deletions cut 0 bases from V and 2 bases from J, with 11 bases between. Written as DNA, the CDR3 is TGTGCCAGCAGCCAAGATCGGAGACAAACCTACGAGCAGTACTTC. Translation gives CASSQDRRQTYEQYF.

J is TRBJ1-5 and V is TRBV20-1, with unresolved D. The CDR3 totals 12 residues. V was clipped by 3 bases and J by 3 bases, with 6 bases between them. Germline V gene data show CDR1 as DFQATT and CDR2 as SNEGSKA (reference sequence). The CDR3 protein is CSARGNNQPQHF. Written as DNA, the CDR3 is TGCAGTGCTAGGGGTAACAATCAGCCCCAGCATTTT.

The rearrangement joins TRBV9 to TRBJ1-1, with 8 bases that match TRBD1. The CDR3 loop spans 16 amino acids. The germline V gene has CDR1 SGDLS and CDR2 YYNGEE. V lost 3 bases and J lost 4; bases outside the gene matches: 11. The CDR3 is CASSDAQGARGTEAFF. CDR3 in DNA: TGTGCCAGCAGCGACGCTCAGGGGGCGCGTGGCACTGAAGCTTTCTTT.

The sample holds many counts of this clonotype. The rearrangement joins TRBV7-6 to TRBJ2-1; 9 nucleotides line up with TRBD1. Germline V gene data show CDR1 as SGHVS and CDR2 as FNYEAQ. V was pared by 1 base and J by 5 bases, with 18 bases of the junction left unmatched. The CDR3 is 20 residues long. The CDR3, as DNA: TGTGCCAGCAGCTTAGGGCCGGGACAGGGCAATGTGAGGAGGGACAATGAGCAGTTCTTC. It encodes CASSLGPGQGNVRRDNEQFF. The full variable domain, with the rest looked up from reference TRBV7-6 and TRBJ2-1, is GAGVSQSPRYKVTKRGQDVALRCDPISGHVSLYWYRQALGQGPEFLTYFNYEAQQDKSGLPNDRFSAERPEGSISTLTIQRTEQRDSAMYRCASSLGPGQGNVRRDNEQFFGPGTRLTVL.

This clonotype was counted between two and nine times. The rearrangement links TRBV5-1 to TRBJ2-7; a weak D match, TRBD1 (6 bases). The CDR3 spans 18 residues. With 0 bases removed from V and 3 bases from J, the gap between germline ends came to 22 bases. Looked up from germline, CDR1 is SGHRS and CDR2 is YFSETQ. The CDR3 DNA reads as TGCGCCAGCAGCTTGGATAGTCCAGGGGCCCATGCGAACTACGAGCAGTACTTC. Translated: CASSLDSPGAHANYEQYF. The full variable domain, in which reference TRBV5-1 and TRBJ2-7 provide the parts outside the CDR3, is KAGVTQTPRYLIKTRGQQVTLSCSPISGHRSVSWYQQTPGQGLQFLFEYFSETQRNKGNFPGRFSGRQFSNSRSEMNVSTLELGDSALYLCASSLDSPGAHANYEQYFGPGTRLTVT.

This clonotype has only one observation. V usage is TRBV20-1 and J usage is TRBJ1-1; maybe TRBD1 (5 bases). Germline loops: CDR1 DFQATT, CDR2 SNEGSKA (reference sequence). The V end lost 6 bases, the J end lost 1 base, and 9 bases lay between the germline ends. There are 12 residues in the CDR3. CDR3 protein: CSAPTENTEAFF. In DNA form, the CDR3 reads TGCAGTGCCCCGACAGAGAACACTGAAGCTTTCTTT.

This clonotype was detected a few times. The chain uses TRBV19 and TRBJ2-1; D gene unclear. Germline V gene data show CDR1 as LNHDA and CDR2 as SQIVND (reference sequence). The CDR3 runs 14 residues. Trimming removed 9 bases from V and 4 bases from J, with 16 bases in between. The CDR3 DNA is TGTGCCAGCAAGGTGGCTGGGTCATACAATGAGCAGTTCTTC. It specifies CASKVAGSYNEQFF.

V and J are TRBV12-3 or TRBV12-4 and TRBJ1-5, with D uncertain. Trimming removed 6 bases from V and 10 bases from J, with 13 bases in between. CDR3 size: 12 residues. CDR3 sequence: CASSEMEDPQHF. The CDR3 DNA reads TGTGCCAGCAGCGAAATGGAGGATCCCCAGCATTTT.

This clonotype was picked up a small number of times. J is TRBJ2-1 and V is TRBV12-5; possibly TRBD1 or TRBD2 for D (5 bases each). The germline gives CDR1 LGHNT, CDR2 FRNRAP. V dropped 3 bases and J dropped 6 bases, with 18 bases sitting between them. The CDR3 length is 16 residues. The CDR3 DNA is TGTGCTAGTGGTTTACCGGGGCAGGGTGGTTTCAATGAGCAGTTCTTC. It is translated as CASGLPGQGGFNEQFF.

The table lists this clonotype with many counts. This chain links TRBV6-1 with TRBJ1-5; 7 bases match TRBD1. The junction had 2 bases not matched to a gene; V was cut back by 0 bases and J by 9 bases. The CDR3 is 13 residues long. The germline V gene has CDR1 MNHNS and CDR2 SASEGT. CDR3 bases: TGTGCCAGCAGTGAAGCAGGGGGCAGGCCCCAGCATTTT. Protein sequence: CASSEAGGRPQHF.

V gene TRBV15 combines with J gene TRBJ2-5, with D tentatively TRBD2 (6 bases). The CDR3 loop spans 15 amino acids. The V and J ends lost 0 bases and 2 bases respectively, with 10 bases between them. Germline CDR1 LNHNV, CDR2 YYDKDF (reference sequence). The CDR3 nucleotides are TGTGCCACCAGCAGAGATTTCGGGGGACAAGAGACCCAGTACTTC. It translates to CATSRDFGGQETQYF.